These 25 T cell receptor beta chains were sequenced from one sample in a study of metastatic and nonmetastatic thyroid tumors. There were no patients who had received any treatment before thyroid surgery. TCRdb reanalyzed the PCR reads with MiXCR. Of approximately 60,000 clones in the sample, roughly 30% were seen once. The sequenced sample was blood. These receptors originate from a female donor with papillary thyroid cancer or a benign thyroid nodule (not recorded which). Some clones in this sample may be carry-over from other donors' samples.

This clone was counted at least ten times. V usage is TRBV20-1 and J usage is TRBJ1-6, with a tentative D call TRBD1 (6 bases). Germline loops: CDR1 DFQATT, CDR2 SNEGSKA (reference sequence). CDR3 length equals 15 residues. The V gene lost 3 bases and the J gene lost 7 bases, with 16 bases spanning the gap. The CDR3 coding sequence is TGCAGTGCTAGGCACCTTCAGGGGTGGAATTCACCCCTCCACTTT. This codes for CSARHLQGWNSPLHF.

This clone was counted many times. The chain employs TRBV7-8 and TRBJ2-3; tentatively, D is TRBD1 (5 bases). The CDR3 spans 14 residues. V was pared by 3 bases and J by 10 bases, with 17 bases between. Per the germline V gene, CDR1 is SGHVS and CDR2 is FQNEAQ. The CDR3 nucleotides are TGTGCCAGCAGCTTCCGAACCAGGCAGGGTGCGCAGTATTTT. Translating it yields CASSFRTRQGAQYF.

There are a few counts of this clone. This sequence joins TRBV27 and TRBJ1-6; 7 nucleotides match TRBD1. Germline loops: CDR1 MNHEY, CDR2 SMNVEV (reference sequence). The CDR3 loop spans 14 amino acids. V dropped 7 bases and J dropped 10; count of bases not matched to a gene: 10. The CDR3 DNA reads TGTGCCAGCACTCAACAGGGGCTTTTCTCACCCCTCCACTTT. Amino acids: CASTQQGLFSPLHF.

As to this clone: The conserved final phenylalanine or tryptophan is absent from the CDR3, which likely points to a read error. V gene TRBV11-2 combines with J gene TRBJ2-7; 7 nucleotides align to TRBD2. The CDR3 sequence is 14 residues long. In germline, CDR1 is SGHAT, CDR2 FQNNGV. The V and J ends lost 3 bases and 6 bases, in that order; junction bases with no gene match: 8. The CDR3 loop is CASSFGLEIGEQYL. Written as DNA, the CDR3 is TGTGCCAGCAGCTTTGGACTAGAGATAGGCGAGCAGTACCTC.

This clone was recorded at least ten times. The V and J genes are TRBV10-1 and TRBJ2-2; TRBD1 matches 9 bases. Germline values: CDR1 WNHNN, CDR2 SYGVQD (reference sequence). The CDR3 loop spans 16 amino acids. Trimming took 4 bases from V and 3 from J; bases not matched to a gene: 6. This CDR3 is CASSGGQGMDTGELFF. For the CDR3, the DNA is TGCGCCAGCAGTGGTGGACAGGGGATGGACACCGGGGAGCTGTTTTTT.

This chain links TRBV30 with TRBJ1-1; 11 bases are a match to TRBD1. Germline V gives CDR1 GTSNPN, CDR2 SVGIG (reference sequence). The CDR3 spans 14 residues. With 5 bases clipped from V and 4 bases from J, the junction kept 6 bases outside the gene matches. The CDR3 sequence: CAWVPGTGGTEAFF. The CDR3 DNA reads TGTGCCTGGGTTCCCGGGACAGGGGGCACTGAAGCTTTCTTT.

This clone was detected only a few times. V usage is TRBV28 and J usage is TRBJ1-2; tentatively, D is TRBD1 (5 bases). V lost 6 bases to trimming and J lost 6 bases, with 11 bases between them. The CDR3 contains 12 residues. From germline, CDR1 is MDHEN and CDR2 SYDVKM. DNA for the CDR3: TGTGCCAGCAGCCAGGGTAGGAATGGCTACACCTTC. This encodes CASSQGRNGYTF.

Here the CDR3 DNA reads TGTGCCAGCTCACCACCTTCGGGATTCTCCGGGGAGCTGTTTTTT. It translates to CASSPPSGFSGELFF. The chain links TRBV18 to TRBJ2-2; perhaps TRBD2 as D (5 bases). V lost 0 bases, J lost 6 bases, and 11 bases lay in between. Germline V gene sequence: CDR1 KGHSH, CDR2 LQKENI. The CDR3 covers 15 residues.

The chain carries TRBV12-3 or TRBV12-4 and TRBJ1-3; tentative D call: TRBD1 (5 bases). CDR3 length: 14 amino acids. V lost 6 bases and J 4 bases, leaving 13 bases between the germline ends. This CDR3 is CASSRGTDGNTIYF. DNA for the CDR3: TGTGCCAGCAGCCGAGGGACGGACGGAAACACCATATATTTT.

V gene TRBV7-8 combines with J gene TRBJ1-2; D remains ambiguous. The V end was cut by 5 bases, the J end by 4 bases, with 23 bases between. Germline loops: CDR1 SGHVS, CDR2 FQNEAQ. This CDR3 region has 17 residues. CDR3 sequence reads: CASSSLTGRVEPYGYTF. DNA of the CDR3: TGTGCCAGCAGCAGCCTCACGGGCCGGGTGGAACCCTATGGCTACACCTTC.

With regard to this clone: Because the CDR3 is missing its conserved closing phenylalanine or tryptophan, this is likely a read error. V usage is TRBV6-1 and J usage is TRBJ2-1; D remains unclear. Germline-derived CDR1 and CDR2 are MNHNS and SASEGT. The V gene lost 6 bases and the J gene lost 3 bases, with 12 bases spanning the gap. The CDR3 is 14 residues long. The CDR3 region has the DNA TGTGCCAGCAGGAACCTTAACTACTACAATGAGCAGTTCCTC. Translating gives CASRNLNYYNEQFL.

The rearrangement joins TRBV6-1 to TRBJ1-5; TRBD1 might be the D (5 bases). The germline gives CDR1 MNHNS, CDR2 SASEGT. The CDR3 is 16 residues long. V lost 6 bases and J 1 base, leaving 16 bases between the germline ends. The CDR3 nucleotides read TGTGCCAGCAGGCAATCCGGGACGGACAGCAATCAGCCCCAGCATTTT. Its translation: CASRQSGTDSNQPQHF.

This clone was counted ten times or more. The CDR3: CATSRDRRTAYGYTF. The CDR3 coding sequence is TGTGCCACCAGCAGAGATCGACGGACAGCCTATGGCTACACCTTC. The V gene is TRBV15, the J gene TRBJ1-2; tentatively, D is TRBD1 (6 bases). This CDR3 is built from 15 residues. The V end was cut by 0 bases, the J end by 4 bases, with 12 bases between. Germline-derived CDR1 and CDR2 are LNHNV and YYDKDF (reference sequence).

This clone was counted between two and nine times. As DNA, the CDR3 is TGTGCCAGCAGCTTATATTCAGGGCTCGGCTACACCTTC. Protein sequence: CASSLYSGLGYTF. V and J are TRBV11-3 and TRBJ1-2, with TRBD1 as a possible D gene (5 bases). Trimming removed 2 bases from V and 8 bases from J, with 12 bases in between. The CDR3 totals 13 residues. Germline CDR1 SGHNT, CDR2 YENEEA.

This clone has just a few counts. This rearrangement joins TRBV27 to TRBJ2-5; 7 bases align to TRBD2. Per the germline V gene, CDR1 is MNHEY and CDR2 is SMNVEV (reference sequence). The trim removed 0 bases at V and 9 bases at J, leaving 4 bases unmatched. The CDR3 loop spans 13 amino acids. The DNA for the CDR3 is TGTGCCAGCAGTTTATCGGGGGGGATGGCCCAGTACTTC. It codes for CASSLSGGMAQYF.

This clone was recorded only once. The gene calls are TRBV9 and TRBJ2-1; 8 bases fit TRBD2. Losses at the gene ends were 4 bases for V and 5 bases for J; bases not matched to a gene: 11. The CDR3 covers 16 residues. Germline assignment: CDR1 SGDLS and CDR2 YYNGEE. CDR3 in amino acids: CASSTTSGPTHNEQFF. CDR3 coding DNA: TGTGCCAGCAGCACCACTAGCGGCCCCACCCACAATGAGCAGTTCTTC.

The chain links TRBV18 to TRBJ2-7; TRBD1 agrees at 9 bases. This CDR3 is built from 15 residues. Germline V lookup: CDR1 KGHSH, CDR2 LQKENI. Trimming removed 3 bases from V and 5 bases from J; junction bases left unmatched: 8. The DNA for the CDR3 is TGTGCCAGCTCACCGGTCCCGGGACAGGGTGACGAGCAGTACTTC. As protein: CASSPVPGQGDEQYF.

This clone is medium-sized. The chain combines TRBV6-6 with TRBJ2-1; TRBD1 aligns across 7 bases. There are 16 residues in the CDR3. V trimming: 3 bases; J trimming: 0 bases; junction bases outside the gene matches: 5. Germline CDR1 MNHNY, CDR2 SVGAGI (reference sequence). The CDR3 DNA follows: TGTGCCAGCAGTTATTCTACAGGGGTCTCCTACAATGAGCAGTTCTTC. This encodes CASSYSTGVSYNEQFF.

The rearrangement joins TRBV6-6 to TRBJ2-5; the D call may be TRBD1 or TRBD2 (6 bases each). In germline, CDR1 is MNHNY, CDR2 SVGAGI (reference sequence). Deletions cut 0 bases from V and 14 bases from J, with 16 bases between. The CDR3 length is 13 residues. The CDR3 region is CASSYSRQGRFYF. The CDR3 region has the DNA TGTGCCAGCAGTTACTCGAGGCAGGGGAGGTTCTACTTC.

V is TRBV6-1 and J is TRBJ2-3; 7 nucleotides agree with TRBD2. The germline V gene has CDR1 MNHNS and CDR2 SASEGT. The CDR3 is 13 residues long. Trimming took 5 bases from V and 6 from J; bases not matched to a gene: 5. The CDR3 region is CASSRREGDTQYF. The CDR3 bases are TGTGCCAGCAGTCGCAGGGAGGGGGATACGCAGTATTTT.

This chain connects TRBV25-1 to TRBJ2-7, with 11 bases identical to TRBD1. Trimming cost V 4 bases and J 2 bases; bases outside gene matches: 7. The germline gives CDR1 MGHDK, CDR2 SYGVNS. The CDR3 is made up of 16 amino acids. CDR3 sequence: CASSGTGGTPTYEQYF. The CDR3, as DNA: TGTGCCAGCAGTGGGACAGGGGGCACCCCCACCTACGAGCAGTACTTC.

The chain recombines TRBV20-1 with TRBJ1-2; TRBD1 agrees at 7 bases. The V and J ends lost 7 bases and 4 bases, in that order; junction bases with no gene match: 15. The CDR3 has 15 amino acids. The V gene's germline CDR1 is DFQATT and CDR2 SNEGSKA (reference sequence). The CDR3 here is CSGRQGGGEVYGYTF. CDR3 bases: TGCAGTGGTCGACAGGGTGGAGGCGAGGTCTATGGCTACACCTTC.

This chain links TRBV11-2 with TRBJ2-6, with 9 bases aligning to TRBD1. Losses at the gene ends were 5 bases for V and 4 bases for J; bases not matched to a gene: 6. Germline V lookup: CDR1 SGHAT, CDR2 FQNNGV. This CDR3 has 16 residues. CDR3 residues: CASSPGTGLGANVLTF. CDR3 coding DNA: TGTGCCAGCAGCCCCGGGACAGGGCTGGGGGCCAACGTCCTGACTTTC.

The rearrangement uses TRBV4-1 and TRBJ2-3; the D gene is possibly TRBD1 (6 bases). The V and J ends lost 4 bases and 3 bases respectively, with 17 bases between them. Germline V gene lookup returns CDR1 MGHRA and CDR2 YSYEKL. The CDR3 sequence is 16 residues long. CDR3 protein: CASSRRDTTGTDTQYF. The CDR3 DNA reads TGCGCCAGCAGCCGCCGGGACACTACGGGGACAGATACGCAGTATTTT.

CDR3 sequence: CASSVGQTYEQYF. CDR3 in DNA: TGTGCCAGCAGCGTGGGACAAACCTACGAGCAGTACTTC. This chain joins TRBV9 and TRBJ2-7, with a tentative D call TRBD1 (6 bases). CDR3 length: 13 residues. The germline V gene has CDR1 SGDLS and CDR2 YYNGEE. V was clipped by 2 bases and J by 2 bases, with 8 bases between them.